This TCR beta chain stems from a study of technical replicates of blood from several donors. Libraries were prepared by immunoSEQ multiplex PCR; TCRdb keeps only in-frame clonotypes and omits some of them. The sample records roughly 79,000 clones, nearly 97% being singletons. This CDR3 comprises 13 residues. V gave up 5 bases and J gave up 4 bases, with 9 bases separating them. Germline CDR1 and CDR2: SGHVS and FQNEAQ. Sequenced sample: T cells isolated from PBMCs. The receptor was derived from a human donor in good health. V gene TRBV7-8 combines with J gene TRBJ1-5; D is unresolved. CDR3 sequence reads: CASSAGGNQPQHF. For the CDR3, the DNA is TGTGCCAGCAGCGCTGGAGGTAATCAGCCCCAGCATTTT.